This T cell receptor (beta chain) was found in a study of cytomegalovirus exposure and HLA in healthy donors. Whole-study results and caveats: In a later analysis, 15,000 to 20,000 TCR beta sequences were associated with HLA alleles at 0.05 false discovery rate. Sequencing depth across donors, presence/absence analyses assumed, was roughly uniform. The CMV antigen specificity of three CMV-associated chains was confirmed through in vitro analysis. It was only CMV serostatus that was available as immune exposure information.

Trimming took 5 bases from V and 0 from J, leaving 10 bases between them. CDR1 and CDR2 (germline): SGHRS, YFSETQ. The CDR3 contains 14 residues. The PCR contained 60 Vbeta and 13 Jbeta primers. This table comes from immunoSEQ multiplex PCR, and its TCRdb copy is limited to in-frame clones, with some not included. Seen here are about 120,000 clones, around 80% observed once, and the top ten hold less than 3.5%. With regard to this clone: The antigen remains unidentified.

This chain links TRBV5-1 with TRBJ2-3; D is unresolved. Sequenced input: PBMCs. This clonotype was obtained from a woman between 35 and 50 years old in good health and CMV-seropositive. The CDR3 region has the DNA TGCGCCAGCAGAGTTGACTTTAGCACAGATACGCAGTATTTT. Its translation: CASRVDFSTDTQYF.